The 23 T cell receptor beta chains in this list originate from one sample, sequenced in a study of immune cell composition in non-small cell lung cancer. TCRdb keeps only in-frame clones here, not all; method: immunoSEQ multiplex PCR. The profile shows several thousand clones, under 75% of them singletons. Source material: lung tumor tissue. These receptors were taken from a human donor with non-small cell lung cancer.

The chain links TRBV5-4 to TRBJ2-1; D not certain. Trimming took 0 bases from V and 5 from J, leaving 12 bases between them. CDR1 is SGHNT, CDR2 YYREEE, per germline (reference sequence). The length of the CDR3 is 15 residues. Written as DNA, the CDR3 is TGTGCCAGCAGCTTGGGAGGCGCCCCAAACAATGAGCAGTTCTTC. Translating gives CASSLGGAPNNEQFF.

This clone has only a few counts. This sequence joins TRBV15 and TRBJ1-5, with 7 positions matching TRBD1. With V trimmed by 4 bases and J by 6 bases, 3 bases remained unmatched. Germline CDR1 LNHNV, CDR2 YYDKDF (reference sequence). The CDR3 spans 13 residues. CDR3 DNA: TGTGCCACCAGCATAAACAGGGGTCAGCCCCAGCATTTT. This sequence encodes CATSINRGQPQHF.

The chain joins TRBV19 to TRBJ1-5; tentatively, D is TRBD1 (5 bases). The CDR3 length is 20 residues. Germline-derived CDR1 and CDR2 are LNHDA and SQIVND (reference sequence). Trimming removed 1 base from V and 0 bases from J, with 22 bases in between. The CDR3 DNA sequence: TGTGCCAGTAGTATAGGTGGACATCATTCATTCTTACTTAGCAATCAGCCCCAGCATTTT. Encoded protein: CASSIGGHHSFLLSNQPQHF.

This clone was recorded once. The chain combines TRBV18 with TRBJ2-2; 7 bases are a match to TRBD2. The CDR3 loop spans 17 amino acids. After removal of 3 bases from V and 2 bases from J, the junction contained 9 bases not matched to a gene. The V gene's germline CDR1 is KGHSH and CDR2 LQKENI. The CDR3 loop is CASSPESGGSNTGELFF. The CDR3 DNA sequence: TGTGCCAGCTCACCTGAATCGGGGGGATCAAACACCGGGGAGCTGTTTTTT.

The chain couples TRBV7-2 to TRBJ2-3, with D perhaps TRBD2 (6 bases). The CDR3 consists of 15 residues. Per germline, CDR1 SGHTA and CDR2 FQGNSA. V was trimmed by 7 bases and J by 2 bases, leaving 16 bases between them. Here the CDR3 DNA reads TGTGCCAGCACCCCTCAGGGACTCCACACAGATACGCAGTATTTT. Encoded protein: CASTPQGLHTDTQYF.

The chain carries TRBV21-1 and TRBJ2-7; the table's D call, TRBD1, has no DNA check behind it. TRBV21-1 is assigned pseudogene status. This CDR3 comprises 16 residues. CDR3: CASSKRMDRGNYEQYF. As DNA, the CDR3 is TGTGCCAGCAGCAAGCGGATGGACAGGGGGAACTACGAGCAGTACTTC.

The rearrangement links TRBV7-2 to TRBJ1-4; D might be TRBD1 (6 bases). V was clipped by 3 bases and J by 10 bases, with 12 bases between them. The CDR3 totals 13 residues. Per the germline V gene, CDR1 is SGHTA and CDR2 is FQGNSA. The CDR3 sequence is CASSFGGLGKLFF. CDR3 nucleotides: TGTGCCAGCAGCTTCGGGGGGCTAGGAAAACTGTTTTTT.

This chain connects TRBV6-6 to TRBJ2-2, with D perhaps matching TRBD2 (6 bases). Germline values: CDR1 MNHNY, CDR2 SVGAGI (reference sequence). CDR3 length equals 15 residues. With 5 bases removed from V and 0 bases from J, the gap between germline ends came to 10 bases. The CDR3 DNA reads TGTGCCAGCAGTCCGCTAGCGACGAACACCGGGGAGCTGTTTTTT. Its translation: CASSPLATNTGELFF.

The rearrangement joins TRBV5-5 to TRBJ2-7; D is ambiguous. Trimming removed 1 base from V and 3 bases from J, with 8 bases in between. The CDR3 is 13 amino acids. CDR1 is SGHKS, CDR2 YYEKEE, per germline (reference sequence). In DNA, the CDR3 is TGTGCCAGCAGCTTGAACAACGACTACGAGCAGTACTTC. Its protein is CASSLNNDYEQYF.

The chain combines TRBV28 with TRBJ1-5; possibly TRBD1 for D (5 bases). Germline V gene lookup returns CDR1 MDHEN and CDR2 SYDVKM. This CDR3 contains 12 residues. V was clipped by 8 bases and J by 3 bases, with 8 bases between them. DNA of the CDR3: TGTGCCAGCGGCGGACACAATCAGCCCCAGCATTTT. Its protein is CASGGHNQPQHF.

This clone was recorded only once. The genes are TRBV6-1 and TRBJ1-2; D remains ambiguous. V was clipped by 0 bases and J by 0 bases, with 8 bases between them. The CDR3 spans 15 residues. Germline-derived CDR1 and CDR2 are MNHNS and SASEGT. The CDR3 here is CASSEAFTANYGYTF. CDR3 in DNA: TGTGCCAGCAGTGAAGCTTTCACGGCTAACTATGGCTACACCTTC.

This chain joins TRBV7-6 and TRBJ2-3; 11 bases are shared with TRBD2. The V and J ends lost 0 bases and 3 bases, in that order; junction bases with no gene match: 8. The CDR3 loop spans 18 amino acids. The germline gives CDR1 SGHVS, CDR2 FNYEAQ. Here the CDR3 DNA reads TGTGCCAGCAGCTTAGCATGGGCCGGGACTAGCGGTACAGATACGCAGTATTTT. It is translated as CASSLAWAGTSGTDTQYF. Filled out from reference TRBV7-6 and TRBJ2-3, the complete variable domain reads GAGVSQSPRYKVTKRGQDVALRCDPISGHVSLYWYRQALGQGPEFLTYFNYEAQQDKSGLPNDRFSAERPEGSISTLTIQRTEQRDSAMYRCASSLAWAGTSGTDTQYFGPGTRLTVL.

The rearrangement uses TRBV30 and TRBJ1-4, with TRBD1 matching 7 bases. This CDR3 spans 15 amino acids. The junction had 6 bases not matched to a gene; V was cut back by 0 bases and J by 5 bases. CDR1 and CDR2 from the germline V gene are GTSNPN and SVGIG (reference sequence). The DNA for the CDR3 is TGTGCCTGGAGTGTACCAGGGGGACTGAATGAAAAACTGTTTTTT. It translates to CAWSVPGGLNEKLFF.

The genes are TRBV27 and TRBJ2-7; D remains ambiguous. CDR1 and CDR2 (germline): MNHEY, SMNVEV (reference sequence). Trimming left V 1 base short and J 10 bases short, with 14 bases between. The CDR3 sequence is 13 residues long. The CDR3 loop is CASSLLGPARQYF. Here the CDR3 DNA reads TGTGCCAGCAGTTTATTGGGCCCAGCACGCCAGTACTTC.

This clone was recorded a few times. The chain links TRBV19 to TRBJ1-6; D is uncertain. Trimming left V 5 bases short and J 6 bases short, with 8 bases between. The CDR3 has 13 amino acids. Germline V lookup: CDR1 LNHDA, CDR2 SQIVND (reference sequence). The CDR3 sequence: CASSFGVNSPLHF. Written as DNA, the CDR3 is TGTGCCAGTAGTTTCGGGGTTAATTCACCCCTCCACTTT.

The rearrangement uses TRBV5-1 and TRBJ1-2; D perhaps matches TRBD1 (6 bases). Per the germline V gene, CDR1 is SGHRS and CDR2 is YFSETQ. The CDR3 totals 14 residues. Trimming pared 2 bases from V and 4 bases from J, leaving 12 bases between. The CDR3 protein is CASSLGQMLYGYTF. Written as DNA, the CDR3 is TGCGCCAGCAGCTTAGGACAGATGCTCTATGGCTACACCTTC. The entire variable domain, with the rest obtained from reference TRBV5-1 and TRBJ1-2, is as follows: KAGVTQTPRYLIKTRGQQVTLSCSPISGHRSVSWYQQTPGQGLQFLFEYFSETQRNKGNFPGRFSGRQFSNSRSEMNVSTLELGDSALYLCASSLGQMLYGYTFGSGTRLTVV.

This chain joins TRBV6-1 and TRBJ1-6; D possibly corresponds to TRBD1 (6 bases). From germline, CDR1 is MNHNS and CDR2 SASEGT. This CDR3 has 15 amino acids. The germline V and J ends were trimmed by 6 bases and 7 bases, with 16 bases remaining between them. The CDR3 DNA is TGTGCCAGCAGGGCAAATAGGGGGGGGAATTCACCCCTCCACTTT. It encodes CASRANRGGNSPLHF.

The V gene is TRBV5-1, the J gene TRBJ1-1; no reliable D call. V was clipped by 0 bases and J by 1 base, with 10 bases between them. This CDR3 is 15 amino acids long. Looked up from germline, CDR1 is SGHRS and CDR2 is YFSETQ. The CDR3 protein is CASSLGYSRNTEAFF. The DNA of the CDR3 is TGCGCCAGCAGCTTGGGGTACAGCCGGAACACTGAAGCTTTCTTT.

By proportion, this clone is medium-sized. The chain uses TRBV6-5 and TRBJ1-4; 9 bases are shared with TRBD1. The CDR3 runs 14 residues. Germline values: CDR1 MNHEY, CDR2 SVGAGI. The V segment lost 6 bases and the J segment 8 bases; nucleotides outside the gene matches: 7. This CDR3 is CASRLTGGGEKLFF. DNA of the CDR3: TGTGCCAGCAGGCTAACAGGGGGCGGCGAAAAACTGTTTTTT.

This clone was picked up a small number of times. As DNA, the CDR3 is TGTGCCAGCAGCTTGACAGAACTGAACACTGAAGCTTTCTTT. Encoded protein: CASSLTELNTEAFF. This chain uses TRBV7-8 with TRBJ1-1, with a weak D call TRBD1 (5 bases). There are 14 residues in the CDR3. The germline CDR1 and CDR2 sequences are SGHVS and FQNEAQ. V lost 3 bases, J lost 0 bases, and 8 bases lay in between.

This clone is labeled medium-sized. This rearrangement joins TRBV7-2 to TRBJ2-7, with D perhaps TRBD2 (5 bases). Trimming removed 1 base at V and 7 bases at J, with 11 bases between. The CDR3 has 13 amino acids. Germline-derived CDR1 and CDR2 are SGHTA and FQGNSA. The CDR3 protein is CASSLVRGFEQYF. The CDR3, as DNA: TGTGCCAGCAGCTTAGTTCGAGGGTTTGAGCAGTACTTC.

V and J are TRBV6-6 and TRBJ2-3; D uncertain. Looked up from germline, CDR1 is MNHNY and CDR2 is SVGAGI (reference sequence). The ends were cut back, 7 bases at V and 2 bases at J, with 10 bases in the middle. This CDR3 spans 13 amino acids. CDR3: CASKNSNTDTQYF. The CDR3 DNA sequence: TGTGCCAGCAAGAACTCTAACACAGATACGCAGTATTTT.

The chain carries TRBV13 and TRBJ2-7; the match to TRBD1 covers 7 bases. Germline-derived CDR1 and CDR2 are PRHDT and FYEKMQ (reference sequence). The CDR3 runs to 15 residues. V dropped 5 bases and J dropped 10; count of bases not matched to a gene: 17. This CDR3 is CASSTRQGRAPGQYF. In nucleotides, the CDR3 is TGTGCCAGCAGCACGCGACAGGGTAGAGCCCCAGGACAGTACTTC.